This T cell receptor beta chain was sequenced in a study of shared clonotypes between healthy human individuals. Study-level results: Incompleteness in sorted-subset sequencing, despite large depth, was shown by rarefaction.

The CDR3 has 16 residues. V dropped 5 bases and J dropped 4; count of bases not matched to a gene: 11. CDR1 and CDR2 (germline): PRHDT, FYEKMQ (reference sequence). Terminally differentiated effector memory CD45RA+ cells were left out of the naive CD8 fraction, which was CD45RO-negative and positively selected for CCR7. Healthy adults negative for HIV, lacking recent acute infections or vaccinations, served as donors. TCRdb's table, derived via immunoSEQ multiplex PCR, lists solely in-frame clones and lacks some. The sample lists some 2,000,000 clones, about 94% occurring once. As concerns this clone: Its specificity is unknown.

The chain combines TRBV13 with TRBJ2-5; 9 bases are a match to TRBD2. Sequencing was done on a sample of naive CD8+ T cells sorted from blood. The TCR was taken from a man aged 18 to 29 in good health. CDR3 in DNA: TGTGCCAGCAGCATCCGGCGGGAGGGCCCTCTAGAGACCCAGTACTTC. Translating it yields CASSIRREGPLETQYF. Filled out from reference TRBV13 and TRBJ2-5, the complete variable domain reads AAGVIQSPRHLIKEKRETATLKCYPIPRHDTVYWYQQGPGQDPQFLISFYEKMQSDKGSIPDRFSAQQFSDYHSELNMSSLELGDSALYFCASSIRREGPLETQYFGPGTRLLVL.